Given below is one T cell receptor beta chain in context. Its target is not known. The protocol was immunoSEQ multiplex PCR, while the TCRdb copy is restricted to in-frame clones and leaves out a portion. This table has tens of thousands of clones, roughly 91% appearing once. CDR3 length: 13 residues. J lost 6 bases, V lost 3 bases, and 3 bases had no gene match. Per germline, CDR1 SGHNT and CDR2 YYREEE (reference sequence). This sample is drawn from a study of glioma-infiltrating T cells after dendritic cell vaccination. Notes on the study in general: Only a small number of patients had complete blood and tumor samples.

Time point specified: after dendritic cell vaccination, including at tumor progression/relapse. This clonotype originated in a human donor with glioblastoma. The V gene is TRBV5-4, the J gene TRBJ2-3; 8 bases are a match to TRBD1. Sequencing used blood, obtained after dendritic cell vaccination. This CDR3 reads CASSSPGGDTQYF. CDR3 in DNA: TGTGCCAGCAGCTCGCCAGGGGGCGATACGCAGTATTTT.